This entry lists 10 T cell receptor beta chains sequenced from one sample in a study of PD-1 blockade in classical Hodgkin lymphoma. No patient escaped relapse after autologous stem cell transplantation, and brentuximab vedotin exposure varied. Repertoires were generated with immunoSEQ multiplex PCR, while TCRdb's copy carries only in-frame clones and drops some. This table holds tens of thousands of clones, over 70% found once. This sample comprised peripheral blood mononuclear cells (PBMCs), obtained at baseline. These TCRs come from a human donor with classical Hodgkin lymphoma.

This clone was counted only a few times. This sequence joins TRBV4-3 and TRBJ1-4; 7 bases align to TRBD1. The CDR3 is 15 residues long. Germline V gene sequence: CDR1 LGHNA, CDR2 YSLEER. The trim removed 2 bases at V and 8 bases at J, leaving 8 bases unmatched. CDR3 coding DNA: TGCGCCAGCAGCCAACACAGGGGAGGGATCGAAAAACTGTTTTTT. Protein sequence: CASSQHRGGIEKLFF.

The chain is built from TRBV18 and TRBJ2-7; D may correspond to TRBD1 or TRBD2 (5 bases each). Germline V gene data show CDR1 as KGHSH and CDR2 as LQKENI. There are 14 residues in the CDR3. The ends were cut back, 2 bases at V and 3 bases at J, with 11 bases in the middle. The CDR3 spells CASSPEGTYYEQYF. DNA of the CDR3: TGTGCCAGCTCACCAGAGGGGACCTACTACGAGCAGTACTTC.

This clone turned up a few times. The rearrangement joins TRBV19 to TRBJ2-2; D gene uncertain. The CDR3 totals 14 residues. Germline loops: CDR1 LNHDA, CDR2 SQIVND (reference sequence). V was pared by 6 bases and J by 0 bases, with 8 bases between. The CDR3 reads CASRDHSNTGELFF. In nucleotides, the CDR3 is TGTGCCAGTAGGGATCATTCGAACACCGGGGAGCTGTTTTTT.

This clone has a handful of counts. The V gene is TRBV25-1, the J gene TRBJ2-1; possible D gene TRBD2, 5 bases. This CDR3 has 16 amino acids. CDR1 and CDR2 (germline): MGHDK, SYGVNS. The V end lost 2 bases, the J end lost 4 bases, and 15 bases lay between the germline ends. CDR3 protein: CASSELIGEGYNEQFF. The CDR3 region has the DNA TGTGCCAGCAGTGAACTAATCGGTGAGGGATACAATGAGCAGTTCTTC.

The chain couples TRBV7-6 to TRBJ1-5, with a weak D call TRBD1 (5 bases). CDR1 and CDR2 from the germline V gene are SGHVS and FNYEAQ. CDR3 size: 15 residues. Between the trimmed V and J ends, which lost 0 bases and 7 bases, there was a span of 13 bases. CDR3 bases: TGTGCCAGCAGCTTAGCAGCAGGGAGCGGCCAGCCCCAGCATTTT. Protein product: CASSLAAGSGQPQHF. Using reference TRBV7-6 and TRBJ1-5 for the parts outside the CDR3, the full variable domain is GAGVSQSPRYKVTKRGQDVALRCDPISGHVSLYWYRQALGQGPEFLTYFNYEAQQDKSGLPNDRFSAERPEGSISTLTIQRTEQRDSAMYRCASSLAAGSGQPQHFGDGTRLSIL.

The V gene is TRBV10-2, the J gene TRBJ2-7; 7 bases line up with TRBD2. Per the germline V gene, CDR1 is WSHSY and CDR2 is SAAADI. V lost 7 bases and J lost 4; bases outside the gene matches: 10. The CDR3 totals 14 residues. The CDR3 DNA reads TGCGCCAGCACCGGACCGCAGGGAGGGTACGAGCAGTACTTC. It is translated as CASTGPQGGYEQYF.

The chain joins TRBV12-5 to TRBJ1-1, with D perhaps TRBD1 (5 bases). The CDR3 has 13 residues. The V end was cut by 6 bases, the J end by 3 bases, with 11 bases between. Germline V gives CDR1 LGHNT, CDR2 FRNRAP. Here the CDR3 reads CASGSGFDTEAFF. Here the CDR3 DNA reads TGTGCTAGTGGGTCAGGGTTTGACACTGAAGCTTTCTTT.

V and J are TRBV21-1 and TRBJ2-6; the table's D call TRBD1 went unverified against the DNA. TRBV21-1 is shown as a pseudogene. The CDR3 consists of 21 residues. DNA for the CDR3: TGTGCCAGCAGCAAAGATAGGGGACATACATTTTGGACCTCTGGGGCCAACGTCCTGACTTTC. Encoded protein: CASSKDRGHTFWTSGANVLTF.

The chain has TRBV6-1 and TRBJ1-2; 7 bases match TRBD1. This CDR3 region has 13 residues. V lost 8 bases and J lost 8; bases outside the gene matches: 11. Germline CDR1 MNHNS, CDR2 SASEGT. The DNA of the CDR3 is TGTGCCAGCCAGCCGGAGGGGGCGAGAGGCTACACCTTC. It yields the protein CASQPEGARGYTF.

J is TRBJ1-1 and V is TRBV15; D uncertain. The germline V gene encodes CDR1 LNHNV and CDR2 YYDKDF (reference sequence). CDR3 length: 14 residues. Deletions cut 6 bases from V and 0 bases from J, with 11 bases between. CDR3 sequence reads: CATSLVVMNTEAFF. CDR3 DNA sequence: TGTGCCACCAGTTTAGTCGTTATGAACACTGAAGCTTTCTTT.